This T cell receptor beta chain was captured in a study of blood T cell repertoires in COVID-19. The CDR3 runs 15 residues. Germline loops: CDR1 SEHNR, CDR2 FQNEAQ (reference sequence). Trimming left V 5 bases short and J 1 base short, with 14 bases between. Original processing notes: Cell counts per sample came from amplifying reference gene primers. The assay was immunoSEQ multiplex PCR, and TCRdb's table has in-frame clones only and misses some. V, J and clone size are taken as reported in that table, and D and trimming were inferred from the DNA itself. The table has around 330,000 clones, approximately 90% seen once.

Material for sequencing was peripheral blood. The V call is TRBV7-9, the J call TRBJ1-1, with a possible D match to TRBD1 (5 bases). The clonotype comes from a woman aged 45-60 years with active or convalescent COVID-19. CDR3 sequence reads: CASSPRGPRNTEAFF. The CDR3 nucleotides read TGTGCCAGCAGCCCAAGGGGTCCACGGAACACTGAAGCTTTCTTT.